This TCR beta chain is from a study of T cells in tuberculosis. Sequenced by immunoSEQ multiplex PCR; TCRdb stores in-frame clones only, minus some. The repertoire holds roughly 34,000 clones, with 97% as singletons. Losses at the gene ends were 3 bases for V and 3 bases for J; bases not matched to a gene: 6. The germline V gene encodes CDR1 SGHRS and CDR2 YFSETQ. This CDR3 is built from 15 residues. The TCR comes from a donor aged 10 to 29 with latent tuberculosis or without tuberculosis infection. The rearrangement links TRBV5-1 to TRBJ1-1; 9 bases align to TRBD1. Material: PBMCs. CDR3 loop: CASSSGTGMDTEAFF. The CDR3 DNA reads TGCGCCAGCAGCTCGGGGACAGGGATGGACACTGAAGCTTTCTTT.